This T cell receptor beta chain was sequenced for a study of CD4+ T cells in melanoma. The method was immunoSEQ multiplex PCR; TCRdb's version includes in-frame clones alone and lacks a portion of them. Of 110,000 to 150,000 clones in the sample, about 93% were seen once. The CDR3 is 15 amino acids. Germline values: CDR1 SGHRS, CDR2 YFSETQ. V lost 3 bases and J 4 bases, leaving 13 bases between the germline ends. This TCR came from a human donor with melanoma. The chain links TRBV5-1 to TRBJ1-4; no clear D gene. The CDR3: CASSSGSYLNEKLFF. As DNA, the CDR3 is TGCGCCAGCAGCTCCGGGTCGTACCTTAATGAAAAACTGTTTTTT.